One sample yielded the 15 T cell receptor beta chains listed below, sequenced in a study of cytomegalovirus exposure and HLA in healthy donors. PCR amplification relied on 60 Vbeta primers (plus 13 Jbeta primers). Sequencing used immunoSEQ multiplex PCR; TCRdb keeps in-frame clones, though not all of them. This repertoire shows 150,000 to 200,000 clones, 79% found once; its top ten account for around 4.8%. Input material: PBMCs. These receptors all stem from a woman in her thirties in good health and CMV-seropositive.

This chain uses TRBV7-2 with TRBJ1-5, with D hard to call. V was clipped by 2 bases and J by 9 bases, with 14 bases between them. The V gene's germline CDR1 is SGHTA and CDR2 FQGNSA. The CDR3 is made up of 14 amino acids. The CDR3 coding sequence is TGTGCCAGCAGCTTATATGCGCTAGGAGGGCCCCAGCATTTT. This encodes CASSLYALGGPQHF.

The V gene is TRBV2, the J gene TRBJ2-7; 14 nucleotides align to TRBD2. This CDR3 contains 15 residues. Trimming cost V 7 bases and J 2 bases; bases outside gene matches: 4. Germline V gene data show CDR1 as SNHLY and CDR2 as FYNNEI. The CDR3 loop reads CASIRLAGGTYEQYF. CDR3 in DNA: TGTGCCAGCATTCGACTAGCGGGGGGGACCTACGAGCAGTACTTC.

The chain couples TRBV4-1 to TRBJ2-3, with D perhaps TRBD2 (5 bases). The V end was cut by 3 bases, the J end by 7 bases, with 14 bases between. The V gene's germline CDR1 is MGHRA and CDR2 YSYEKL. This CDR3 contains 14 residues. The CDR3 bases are TGCGCCAGCAGCCACTTCCGCGGGCCCAATACGCAGTATTTT. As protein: CASSHFRGPNTQYF.

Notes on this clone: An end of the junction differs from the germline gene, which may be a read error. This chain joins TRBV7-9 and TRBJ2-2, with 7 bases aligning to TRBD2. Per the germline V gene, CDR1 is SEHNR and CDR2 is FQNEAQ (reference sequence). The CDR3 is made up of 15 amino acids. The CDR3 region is CSSSLTSPNTGELFF. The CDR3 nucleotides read TGTTCCAGCAGCTTGACTAGCCCGAACACCGGGGAGCTGTTTTTT.

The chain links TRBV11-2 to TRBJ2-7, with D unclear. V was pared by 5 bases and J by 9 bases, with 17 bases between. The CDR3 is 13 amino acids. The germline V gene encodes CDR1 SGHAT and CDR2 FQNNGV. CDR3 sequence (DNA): TGTGCCAGCAGCCGTTTAGATGCCCTCCCGCAGTACTTC. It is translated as CASSRLDALPQYF.

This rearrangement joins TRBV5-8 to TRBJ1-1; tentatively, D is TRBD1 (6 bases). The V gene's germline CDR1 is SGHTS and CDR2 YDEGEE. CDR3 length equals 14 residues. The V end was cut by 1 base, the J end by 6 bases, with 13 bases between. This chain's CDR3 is CASSLTPGGAEAFF. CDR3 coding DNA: TGTGCCAGCAGCTTGACCCCGGGGGGCGCTGAAGCTTTCTTT.

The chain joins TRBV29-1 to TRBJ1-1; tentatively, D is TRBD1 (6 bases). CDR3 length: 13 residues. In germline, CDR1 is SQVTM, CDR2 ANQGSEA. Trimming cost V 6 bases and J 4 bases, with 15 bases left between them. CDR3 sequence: CSVWTESGTEAFF. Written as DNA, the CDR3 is TGCAGCGTATGGACAGAGTCAGGCACTGAAGCTTTCTTT.

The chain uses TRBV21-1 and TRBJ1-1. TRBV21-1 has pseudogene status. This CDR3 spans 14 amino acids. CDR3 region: CASSSRERRTEAFF. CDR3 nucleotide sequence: TGTGCCAGCAGCTCCCGGGAGAGAAGAACTGAAGCTTTCTTT.

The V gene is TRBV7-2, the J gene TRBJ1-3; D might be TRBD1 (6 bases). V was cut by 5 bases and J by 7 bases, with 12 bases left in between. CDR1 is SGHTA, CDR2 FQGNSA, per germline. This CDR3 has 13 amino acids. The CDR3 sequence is CASSPKDSNTIYF. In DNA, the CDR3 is TGTGCCAGCAGCCCGAAGGACAGTAACACCATATATTTT.

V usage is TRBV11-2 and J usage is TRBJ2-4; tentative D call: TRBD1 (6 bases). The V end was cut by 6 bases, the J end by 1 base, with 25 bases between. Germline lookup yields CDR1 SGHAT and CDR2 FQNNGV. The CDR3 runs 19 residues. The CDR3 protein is CASSLRQESLALAKNIQYF. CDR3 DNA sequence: TGTGCCAGCAGTCTAAGACAGGAAAGCCTGGCGTTGGCCAAAAACATTCAGTACTTC.

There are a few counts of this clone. Written as DNA, the CDR3 is TGTGCCAGTAGCCACCGGGACAGGGGGCGCTTCGGGGAGCTGTTTTTT. Translation gives CASSHRDRGRFGELFF. The chain carries TRBV19 and TRBJ2-2; 12 nucleotides align to TRBD1. With 6 bases clipped from V and 7 bases from J, the junction kept 9 bases outside the gene matches. This CDR3 contains 16 residues. Germline V gene data show CDR1 as LNHDA and CDR2 as SQIVND (reference sequence).

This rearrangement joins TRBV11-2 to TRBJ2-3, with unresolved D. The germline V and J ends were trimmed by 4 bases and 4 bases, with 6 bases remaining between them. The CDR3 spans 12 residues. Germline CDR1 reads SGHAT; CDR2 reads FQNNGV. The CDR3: CASSSVADTQYF. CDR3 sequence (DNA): TGTGCCAGCAGCTCCGTTGCAGATACGCAGTATTTT.

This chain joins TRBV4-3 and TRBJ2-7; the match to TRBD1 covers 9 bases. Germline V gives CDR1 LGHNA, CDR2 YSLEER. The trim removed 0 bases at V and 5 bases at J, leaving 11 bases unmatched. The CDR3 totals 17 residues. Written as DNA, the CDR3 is TGCGCCAGCAGCCAAGACGCCGCCGGGACAGGGACCGACGAGCAGTACTTC. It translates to CASSQDAAGTGTDEQYF.

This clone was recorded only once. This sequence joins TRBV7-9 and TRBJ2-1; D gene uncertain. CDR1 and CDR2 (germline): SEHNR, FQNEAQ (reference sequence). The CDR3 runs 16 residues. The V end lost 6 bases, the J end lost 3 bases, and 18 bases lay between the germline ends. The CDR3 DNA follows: TGTGCCAGCAGTCCCCCATTAAGTCAGTTCTACAATGAGCAGTTCTTC. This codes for CASSPPLSQFYNEQFF.

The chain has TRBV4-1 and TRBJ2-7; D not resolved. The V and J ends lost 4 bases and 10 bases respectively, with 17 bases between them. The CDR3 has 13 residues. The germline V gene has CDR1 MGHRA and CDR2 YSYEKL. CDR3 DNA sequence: TGCGCCAGCAGCCCTGAGGAGCGCCAACCCCAGTACTTC. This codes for CASSPEERQPQYF.